This T cell receptor (beta chain) originates from a study of blood T cell repertoires in COVID-19. For the study at large: Sites across the United States, Italy and Spain contributed samples from acute and convalescent COVID-19.

V shed 7 bases and J shed 0 bases, with 12 bases lying between them. CDR1 is LNHDA and CDR2 is SQIVND in the germline V gene (reference sequence). This CDR3 spans 15 amino acids. Using immunoSEQ multiplex PCR, the repertoire was profiled, and TCRdb retains in-frame clones only, with some absent. The repertoire holds under 300,000 clones, with roughly 83% as singletons. The clonotype comes from a man aged 80 or over with acute or convalescent COVID-19. The chain links TRBV19 to TRBJ2-2, with TRBD1 as a possible D gene (6 bases). Source material: peripheral blood. In nucleotides, the CDR3 is TGTGCCAGTATAGGCACAGGGTCGAACACCGGGGAGCTGTTTTTT. Translation gives CASIGTGSNTGELFF.